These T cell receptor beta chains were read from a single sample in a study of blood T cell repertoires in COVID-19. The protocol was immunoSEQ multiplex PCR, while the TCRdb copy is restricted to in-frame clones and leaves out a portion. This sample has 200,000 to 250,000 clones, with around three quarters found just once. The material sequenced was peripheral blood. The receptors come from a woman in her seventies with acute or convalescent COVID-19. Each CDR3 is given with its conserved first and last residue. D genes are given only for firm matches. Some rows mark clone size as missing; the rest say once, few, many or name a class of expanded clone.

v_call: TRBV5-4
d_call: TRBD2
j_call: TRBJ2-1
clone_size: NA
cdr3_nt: TGTGCCAGCAGCCCTCCGGGACTAGCGGGAGAGAACAATGAGCAGTTCTTC
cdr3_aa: CASSPPGLAGENNEQFF

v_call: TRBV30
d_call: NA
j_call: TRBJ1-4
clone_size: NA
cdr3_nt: TGTGCCTGGAGTGTGGGGGGACCAACTAATGAAAAACTGTTTTTT
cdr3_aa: CAWSVGGPTNEKLFF

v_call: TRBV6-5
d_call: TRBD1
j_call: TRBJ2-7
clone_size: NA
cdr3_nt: TGTGCCAGCAGTTCCAGCCCGGGGCAGGGGGCCTACGAGCAGTACTTC
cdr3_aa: CASSSSPGQGAYEQYF

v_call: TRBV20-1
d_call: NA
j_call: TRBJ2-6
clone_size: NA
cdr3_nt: TGCAGTGCTAGTTCTGTACCTCTATCTGGGGCCAACGTCCTGACTTTC
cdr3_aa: CSASSVPLSGANVLTF

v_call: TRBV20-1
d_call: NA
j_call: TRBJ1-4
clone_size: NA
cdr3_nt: TGCAGTGCCCCGCGGGATGAAAAACTGTTTTTT
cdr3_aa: CSAPRDEKLFF

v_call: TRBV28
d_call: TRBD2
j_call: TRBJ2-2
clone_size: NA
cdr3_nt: TGTGCCAGCAGTGGGACTAGCGGGAGGGCAAGGCCCGGGGAGCTGTTTTTT
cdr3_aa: CASSGTSGRARPGELFF

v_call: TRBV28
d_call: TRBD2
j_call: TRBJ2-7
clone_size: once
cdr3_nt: TGTGCCAGCAGTTCCCTCGTGCTAGCGGGATTCGAGCAGTACTTC
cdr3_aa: CASSSLVLAGFEQYF

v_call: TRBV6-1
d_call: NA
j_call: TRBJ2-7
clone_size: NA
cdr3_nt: TGTGCCAGCAGTTGGAGGGGATACGAGCAGTACTTC
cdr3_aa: CASSWRGYEQYF

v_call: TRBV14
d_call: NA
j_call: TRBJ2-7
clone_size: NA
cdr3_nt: TGTGCCAGCAGCCAAGATCTGGAGGCAGAACAGTACTTC
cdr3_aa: CASSQDLEAEQYF

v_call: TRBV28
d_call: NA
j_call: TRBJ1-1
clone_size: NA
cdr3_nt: TGTGCCAGCAGTTTAGGTCCGGGAGTGAACACTGAAGCTTTCTTT
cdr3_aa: CASSLGPGVNTEAFF

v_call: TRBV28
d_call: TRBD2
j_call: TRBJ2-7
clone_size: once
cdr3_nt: TGTGCCAGTGGGCTCGGACTAGCGATCTCCTACGAGCAGTACTTC
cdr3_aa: CASGLGLAISYEQYF

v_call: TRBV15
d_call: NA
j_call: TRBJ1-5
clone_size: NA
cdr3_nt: TGTGCCACCAGCAGCACAGCACTCAATCAGCCCCAGCATTTT
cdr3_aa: CATSSTALNQPQHF

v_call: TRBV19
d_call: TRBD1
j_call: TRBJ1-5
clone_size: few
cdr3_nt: TGTGCCAGTAATAAGCTGACAGGGCGGGAGCCCCAGCATTTT
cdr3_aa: CASNKLTGREPQHF

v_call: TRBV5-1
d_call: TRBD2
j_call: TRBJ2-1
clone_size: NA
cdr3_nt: TGCGCCAGCACCCTCGTAGCGGGGGCCGACAATGAGCAGTTCTTC
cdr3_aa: CASTLVAGADNEQFF

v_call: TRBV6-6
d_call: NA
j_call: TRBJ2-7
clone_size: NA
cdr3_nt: TGTGCCAGCAGCCGTCAGTACGAGCAGTACTTC
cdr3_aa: CASSRQYEQYF

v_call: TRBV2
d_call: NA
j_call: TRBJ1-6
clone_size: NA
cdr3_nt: TGTGCCAGCAGTGGTTCGGTAAATTCACCCCTCCACTTT
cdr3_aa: CASSGSVNSPLHF

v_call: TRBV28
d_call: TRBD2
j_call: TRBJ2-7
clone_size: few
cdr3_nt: TGTGCCAGCAGTACCACCACTAGCGGGAGCCGCCACGAGCAGTACTTC
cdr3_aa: CASSTTTSGSRHEQYF

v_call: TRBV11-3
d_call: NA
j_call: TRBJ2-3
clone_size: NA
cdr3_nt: TGTGCCAGCAGCCCCGGTTCAGATACGCAGTATTTT
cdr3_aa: CASSPGSDTQYF

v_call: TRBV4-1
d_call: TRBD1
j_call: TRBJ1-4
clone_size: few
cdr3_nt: TGCGCCAGCAGCCACCCGGGACAGTCTAATGAAAAACTGTTTTTT
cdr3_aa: CASSHPGQSNEKLFF

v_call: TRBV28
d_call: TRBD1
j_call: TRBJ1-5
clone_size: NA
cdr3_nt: TGTGCCACCCGACAGGGTACCCATCAGCCCCAGCATTTT
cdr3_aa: CATRQGTHQPQHF

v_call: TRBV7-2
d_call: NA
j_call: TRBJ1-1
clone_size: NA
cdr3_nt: TGTGCCAGCAGCTTAGCGGCAGGGAAAGCTTTCTTT
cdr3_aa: CASSLAAGKAFF

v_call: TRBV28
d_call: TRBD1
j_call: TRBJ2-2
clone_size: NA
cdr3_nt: TGTGCCAGCAGATCGGGACAGACCTTGAACACCGGGGAGCTGTTTTTT
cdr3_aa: CASRSGQTLNTGELFF

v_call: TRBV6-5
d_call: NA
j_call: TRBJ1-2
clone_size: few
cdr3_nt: TGTGCCAGCAGGAGCGGGGTGGGGGTAAACTATGGCTACACCTTC
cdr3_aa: CASRSGVGVNYGYTF

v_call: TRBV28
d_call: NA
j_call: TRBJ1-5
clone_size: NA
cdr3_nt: TGTGCCAGCAGTTTACAGTCCCTTCAGCCCCAGCATTTT
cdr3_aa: CASSLQSLQPQHF

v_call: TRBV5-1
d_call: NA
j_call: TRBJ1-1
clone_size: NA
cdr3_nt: TGCGCCAGCAGCTTGGTGGGGGCCCGAACTGAAGCTTTCTTT
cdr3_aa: CASSLVGARTEAFF

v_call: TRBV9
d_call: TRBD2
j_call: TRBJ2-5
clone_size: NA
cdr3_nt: TGTGCCAGCAGCGTAGCGTCTAGCGGGATGGCAGAGACCCAGTACTTC
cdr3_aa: CASSVASSGMAETQYF

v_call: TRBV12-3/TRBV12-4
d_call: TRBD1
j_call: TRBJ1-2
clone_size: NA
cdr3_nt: TGTGCCAGCAGTATGGACAGGGGGTATGGCTACACCTTC
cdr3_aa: CASSMDRGYGYTF

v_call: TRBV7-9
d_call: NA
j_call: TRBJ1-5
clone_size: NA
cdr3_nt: TGTGCCAGCAGCTTGACAAATCAGCCCCAGCATTTT
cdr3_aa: CASSLTNQPQHF

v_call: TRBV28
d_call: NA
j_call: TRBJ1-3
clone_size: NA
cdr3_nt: TGTGCCAGCAGTTTGGTGCAGGTTGACACCATATATTTT
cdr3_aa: CASSLVQVDTIYF

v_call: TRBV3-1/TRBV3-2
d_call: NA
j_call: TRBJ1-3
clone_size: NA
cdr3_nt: TGTGCCAGCAGCCATGCGGGGGGAATGGGAAACACCATATATTTT
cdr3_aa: CASSHAGGMGNTIYF

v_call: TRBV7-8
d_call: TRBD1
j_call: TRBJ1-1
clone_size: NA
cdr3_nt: TGTGCCAGCAGCTTAAGCCCAACCGACAGGGATCCTGAAGCTTTCTTT
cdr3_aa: CASSLSPTDRDPEAFF

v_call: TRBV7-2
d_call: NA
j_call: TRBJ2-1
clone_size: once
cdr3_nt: TGTGCCAGCAGCTTAGATCCGGGAGTTTACAATGAGCAGTTCTTC
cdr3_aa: CASSLDPGVYNEQFF

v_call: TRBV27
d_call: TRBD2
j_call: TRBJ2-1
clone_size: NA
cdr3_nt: TGTGCCAGCGGGACGGGACTAGCGGGTTACAATGAGCAGTTCTTC
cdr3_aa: CASGTGLAGYNEQFF

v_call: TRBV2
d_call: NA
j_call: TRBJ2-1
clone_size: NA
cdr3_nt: TGTGCCAGCAGTGCCCGGGACATGGCCTACAATGAGCAGTTCTTC
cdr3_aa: CASSARDMAYNEQFF

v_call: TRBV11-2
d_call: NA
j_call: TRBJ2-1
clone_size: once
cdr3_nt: TGTGCCAGCAGCTCTAGCTCCTACAATGAGCAGTTCTTC
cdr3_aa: CASSSSSYNEQFF

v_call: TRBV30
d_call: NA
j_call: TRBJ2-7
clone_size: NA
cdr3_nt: TGTGCCTGGATCTCCGGTTACGAGCAGTACTTC
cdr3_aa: CAWISGYEQYF

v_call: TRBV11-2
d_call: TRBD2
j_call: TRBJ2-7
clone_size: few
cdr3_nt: TGTGCCAGCAGCTTGCGGGGGAGCCACTACGAGCAGTACTTC
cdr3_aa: CASSLRGSHYEQYF

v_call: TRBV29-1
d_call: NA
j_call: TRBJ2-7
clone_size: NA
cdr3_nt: TGCAGCGTTGGTAGGGGGGGGAGCTCCTACGAGCAGTACTTC
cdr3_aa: CSVGRGGSSYEQYF

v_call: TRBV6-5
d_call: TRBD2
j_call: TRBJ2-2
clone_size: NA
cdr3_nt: TGTGCCAGCAGTCTACTAGCGATGAACACCGGGGAGCTGTTTTTT
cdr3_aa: CASSLLAMNTGELFF

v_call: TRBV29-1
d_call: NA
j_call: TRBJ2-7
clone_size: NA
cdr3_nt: TGCAGCGCCCACCGGGGCTACGAGCAGTACTTC
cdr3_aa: CSAHRGYEQYF

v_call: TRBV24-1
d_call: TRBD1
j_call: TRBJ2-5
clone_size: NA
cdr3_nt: TGTGCCACCTCCCAAACCGGGACAGAAGAGACCCAGTACTTC
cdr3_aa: CATSQTGTEETQYF

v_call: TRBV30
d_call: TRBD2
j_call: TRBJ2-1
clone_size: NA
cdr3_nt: TGTGCCTGGAGTCGCGGGAGTGGCTCCTACAATGAGCAGTTCTTC
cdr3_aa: CAWSRGSGSYNEQFF

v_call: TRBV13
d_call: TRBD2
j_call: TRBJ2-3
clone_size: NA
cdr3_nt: TGTGCCAGCAGCTTAGGCCGTCTAGCGGGAGACACAGATACGCAGTATTTT
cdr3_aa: CASSLGRLAGDTDTQYF

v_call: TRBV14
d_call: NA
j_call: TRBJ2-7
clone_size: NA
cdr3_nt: TGTGCCAGCAGCCCCTCCGGGGTTTCCTACGAGCAGTACTTC
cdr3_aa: CASSPSGVSYEQYF

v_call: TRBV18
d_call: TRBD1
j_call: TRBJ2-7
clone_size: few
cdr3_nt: TGTGCCAGCTCACGGGCTCCGGGACAGGGTGGGGAGCAGTACTTC
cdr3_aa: CASSRAPGQGGEQYF

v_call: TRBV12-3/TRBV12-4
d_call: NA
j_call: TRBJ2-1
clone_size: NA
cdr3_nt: TGTGCCAGCAGTTTTATCGGGGTCAATGAGCAGTTCTTC
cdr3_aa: CASSFIGVNEQFF

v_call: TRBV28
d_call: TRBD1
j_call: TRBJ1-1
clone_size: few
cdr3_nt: TGTGCCAGCAGCACGACACAGGGGGAGACTTTCTTT
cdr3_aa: CASSTTQGETFF

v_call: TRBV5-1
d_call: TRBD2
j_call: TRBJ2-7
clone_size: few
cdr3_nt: TGCGCCAGCAGCCCAATCCTCTCGCGGGAGGGCCTCTACGAGCAGTACTTC
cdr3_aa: CASSPILSREGLYEQYF

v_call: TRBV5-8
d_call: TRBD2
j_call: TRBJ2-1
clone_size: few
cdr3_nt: TGTGCCAGCAGCCGGGGGACTAGCGGGAGGAATGAGCAGTTCTTC
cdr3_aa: CASSRGTSGRNEQFF

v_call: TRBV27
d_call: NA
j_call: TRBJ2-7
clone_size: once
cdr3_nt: TGTGCCAGCAGTTCCCCCGCGTTGGGGGAGGACGAGCAGTACTTC
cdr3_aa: CASSSPALGEDEQYF

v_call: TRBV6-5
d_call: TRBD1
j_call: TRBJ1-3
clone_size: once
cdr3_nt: TGTGCCAGCAGTTACTCCAGGGGGAGGCTGGACACCATATATTTT
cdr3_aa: CASSYSRGRLDTIYF

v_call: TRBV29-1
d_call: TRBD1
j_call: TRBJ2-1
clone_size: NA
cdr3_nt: TGCAGCGTCGGTTGGTTGGGGACAGGGAGTAGGGATGAGCAGTTCTTC
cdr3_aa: CSVGWLGTGSRDEQFF

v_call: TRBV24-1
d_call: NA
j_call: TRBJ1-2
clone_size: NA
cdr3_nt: TGTGCCACCAGTGGTTCGGATCGCGCCGGGTATGGCTACACCTTC
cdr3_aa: CATSGSDRAGYGYTF